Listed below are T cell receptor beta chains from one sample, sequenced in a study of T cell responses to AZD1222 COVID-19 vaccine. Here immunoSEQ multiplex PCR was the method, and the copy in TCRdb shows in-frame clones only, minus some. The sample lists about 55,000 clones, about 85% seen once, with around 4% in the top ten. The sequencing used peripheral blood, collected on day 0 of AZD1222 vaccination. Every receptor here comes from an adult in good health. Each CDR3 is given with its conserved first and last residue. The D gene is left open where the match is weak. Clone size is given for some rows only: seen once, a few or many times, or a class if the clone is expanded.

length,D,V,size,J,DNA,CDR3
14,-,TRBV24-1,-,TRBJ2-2,TGTGCCACCAGTGACCCAGGGGACACCGGGGAGCTGTTTTTT,CATSDPGDTGELFF
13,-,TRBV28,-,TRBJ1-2,TGTGCCAGCAGTTTAGGGGGTCTCTATGGCTACACCTTC,CASSLGGLYGYTF
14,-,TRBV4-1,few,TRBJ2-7,TGCGCCAGCAGCCTAGAATGGGGGAGCTACGAGCAGTACTTC,CASSLEWGSYEQYF
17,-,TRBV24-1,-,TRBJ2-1,TGTGCCACCAGTGATGGAGCCCGCGGGGCCGGATACAATGAGCAGTTCTTC,CATSDGARGAGYNEQFF
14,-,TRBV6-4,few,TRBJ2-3,TGTGCCAGCAGTGACGGCGGGGGCACAGATACGCAGTATTTT,CASSDGGGTDTQYF
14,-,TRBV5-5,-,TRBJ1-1,TGTGCCAGCAGCTTGGACCCGGGGAACACTGAAGCTTTCTTT,CASSLDPGNTEAFF
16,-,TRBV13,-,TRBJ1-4,TGTGCCAGCAGCCCCTCCGGACCCACAACTAATGAAAAACTGTTTTTT,CASSPSGPTTNEKLFF
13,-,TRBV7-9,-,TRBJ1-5,TGTGCCAGCAGCTTCGACAGTAATCAGCCCCAGCATTTT,CASSFDSNQPQHF
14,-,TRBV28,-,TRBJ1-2,TGTGCCAGCAGTTTATTGCGGCAGAACTATGGCTACACCTTC,CASSLLRQNYGYTF
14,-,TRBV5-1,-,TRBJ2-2,TGCGCCAGCAGCTCTACGAAGAACACCGGGGAGCTGTTTTTT,CASSSTKNTGELFF
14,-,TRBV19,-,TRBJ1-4,TGTGCCAGTAACCGACACGCAACTAATGAAAAACTGTTTTTT,CASNRHATNEKLFF
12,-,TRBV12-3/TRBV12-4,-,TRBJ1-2,TGTGCCAGCAGTTTATGGGTCAGCGGCTACACCTTC,CASSLWVSGYTF
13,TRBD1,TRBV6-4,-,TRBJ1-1,TGTGCCAGCAGCCAGGGGGCTTACACTGAAGCTTTCTTT,CASSQGAYTEAFF
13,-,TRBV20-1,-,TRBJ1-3,TGCAGTGCTAGTATGGGGGCTAGAAACACCATATATTTT,CSASMGARNTIYF
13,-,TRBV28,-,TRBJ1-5,TGTGCCAGCAGGACCCTTACAGGGAGGCCCCAGCATTTT,CASRTLTGRPQHF
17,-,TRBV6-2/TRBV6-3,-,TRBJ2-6,TGTGCCAGCAGTTACTGGGCTTCAACCTCTGGGGCCAACGTCCTGACTTTC,CASSYWASTSGANVLTF
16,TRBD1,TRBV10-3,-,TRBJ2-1,TGTGCCATCAGTGACCCGGGACAGGGCCCTATGAATGAGCAGTTCTTC,CAISDPGQGPMNEQFF
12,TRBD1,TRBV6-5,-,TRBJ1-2,TGTGCCAGCAGAGCAGGGGGGGGAGGCTACACCTTC,CASRAGGGGYTF
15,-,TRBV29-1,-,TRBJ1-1,TGCAGCGTTGATACCCTCCTCCGAAGGAACACTGAAGCTTTCTTT,CSVDTLLRRNTEAFF
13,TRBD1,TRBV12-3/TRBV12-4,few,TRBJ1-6,TGTGCCAGCATGAGGGGGCTCAATTCACCCCTCCACTTT,CASMRGLNSPLHF
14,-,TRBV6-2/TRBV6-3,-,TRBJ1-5,TGTGCCAGCAGTGACCGGAATAGCAATCAGCCCCAGCATTTT,CASSDRNSNQPQHF
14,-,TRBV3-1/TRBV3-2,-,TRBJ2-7,TGTGCCAGCAGCCAAGCTTGGGCATACTACGAGCAGTACTTC,CASSQAWAYYEQYF
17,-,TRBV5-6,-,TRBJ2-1,TGTGCCAGCAGCTTGGCATCGTTCGGCGGGGCCCGGAATGAGCAGTTCTTC,CASSLASFGGARNEQFF
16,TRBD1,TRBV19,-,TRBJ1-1,TGTGCCAGCTGGGGCGGGACAGCTAACCTATACACTGAAGCTTTCTTT,CASWGGTANLYTEAFF
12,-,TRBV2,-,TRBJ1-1,TGTGCCAGCAGGAGCGGGCACACTGAAGCTTTCTTT,CASRSGHTEAFF
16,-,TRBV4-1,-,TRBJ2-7,TGCGCCAGCAGCTTTCATTGGGACGTTGAAGCCTACGAGCAGTACTTC,CASSFHWDVEAYEQYF
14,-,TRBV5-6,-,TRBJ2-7,TGTGCCAGCAGCTCGATTTACGACAGGTTCGAGCAGTACTTC,CASSSIYDRFEQYF
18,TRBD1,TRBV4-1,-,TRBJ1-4,TGCGCCAGCAGCCACGCTCCAAACAGACAGGGCGTAGTTGAAAAACTGTTTTTT,CASSHAPNRQGVVEKLFF
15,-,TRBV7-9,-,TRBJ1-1,TGTGCCAGCAGCCCCCAGGCCTCGATTGGCACTGAAGCTTTCTTT,CASSPQASIGTEAFF
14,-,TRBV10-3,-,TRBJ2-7,TGTGCCATCAGTGAGTCGGAGTCCCACTACGAGCAGTACTTC,CAISESESHYEQYF
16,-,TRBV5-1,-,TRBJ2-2,TGCGCCAGCAGCTTGAGTAGCTCGCGATTCACCGGGGAGCTGTTTTTT,CASSLSSSRFTGELFF
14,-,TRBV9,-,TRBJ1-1,TGTGCCAGCAGCACCACACAGGGGAACACTGAAGCTTTCTTT,CASSTTQGNTEAFF